This TCR beta chain comes out of a study of Ad26.COV2.S vaccination and SARS-CoV-2 variants. Study summary: The Ad26.COV2.S arm of the COV1001 trial was where the donor was placed. Study outcomes and limitations: Researchers cautioned that TCR breadth and depth analyses may have underestimated total T cell responses. For non-spike TCRs, breadth in vaccine recipients resembled that in placebo recipients.

Treatment defined: roughly 19 received Ad26.COV2.S at low or high dose, single or two shots; roughly five received placebo; per-sample allocation not given. The samples were gathered on day 63 after the first injection of vaccine or placebo. The assay was immunoSEQ multiplex PCR, and TCRdb's table has in-frame clones only and misses some. The table records hundreds of thousands of clones, more than 80% of them present only once. As concerns this clone: Its antigen is currently unknown.

The V and J ends lost 1 base and 8 bases respectively, with 11 bases between them. The CDR3 has 13 residues. In germline, CDR1 is LGHDT, CDR2 YNNKEL (reference sequence). The chain recombines TRBV3-1 (or the pseudogene TRBV3-2) with TRBJ1-2, with unresolved D. This receptor was obtained from a person aged 18-65 years who received the Ad26.COV2.S COVID-19 vaccine or a placebo. Sequences were derived from peripheral blood, sampled in a trial of Ad26.COV2.S vaccine versus placebo. DNA of the CDR3: TGTGCCAGCAGCCAAGTGCAGGTCGGGGGCTACACCTTC. Protein sequence: CASSQVQVGGYTF.